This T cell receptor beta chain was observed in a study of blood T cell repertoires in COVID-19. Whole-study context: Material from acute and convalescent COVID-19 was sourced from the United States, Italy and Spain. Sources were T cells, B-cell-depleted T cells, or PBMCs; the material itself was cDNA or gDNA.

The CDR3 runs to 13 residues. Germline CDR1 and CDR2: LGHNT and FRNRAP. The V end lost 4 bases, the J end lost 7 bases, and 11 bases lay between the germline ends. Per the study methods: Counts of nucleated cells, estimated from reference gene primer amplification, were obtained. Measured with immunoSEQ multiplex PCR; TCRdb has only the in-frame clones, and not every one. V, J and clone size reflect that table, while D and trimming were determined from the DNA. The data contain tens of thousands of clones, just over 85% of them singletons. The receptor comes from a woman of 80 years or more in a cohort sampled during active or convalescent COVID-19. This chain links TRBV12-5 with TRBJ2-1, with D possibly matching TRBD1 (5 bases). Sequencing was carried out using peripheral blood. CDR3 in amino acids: CASGWGVRNEQFF. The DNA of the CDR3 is TGTGCTAGTGGTTGGGGCGTAAGGAATGAGCAGTTCTTC.